The clone carrying this TCR beta chain was detected only a few times. The data are from a study of blood T cell repertoires in COVID-19. The germline V gene encodes CDR1 MDHEN and CDR2 SYDVKM. This CDR3 contains 14 residues. After removal of 6 bases from V and 3 bases from J, the junction contained 4 bases not matched to a gene. Produced via immunoSEQ multiplex PCR; TCRdb's table is partial and in-frame only. Of nearly 45,000 clones in the sample, over 70% were seen once. Sequencing was performed on peripheral blood. The receptor was isolated from an older man with acute or convalescent COVID-19. The gene calls are TRBV28 and TRBJ2-7; 11 bases are a match to TRBD2. This chain's CDR3 is CASSRLAGLYEQYF. CDR3 DNA: TGTGCCAGCAGCCGACTAGCGGGGCTCTACGAGCAGTACTTC.